This section outlines one TCR beta chain sequence together with its context. The record originates from a study of shared clonotypes between healthy human individuals. Sequenced by immunoSEQ multiplex PCR; TCRdb stores in-frame clones only, minus some. The table has roughly 2.1 million clones, just over 90% seen once; the top ten hold about 1.8%. The CDR3 contains 13 residues. The germline gives CDR1 SGHRS, CDR2 YFSETQ. V shed 4 bases and J shed 4 bases, with 9 bases lying between them. Positive CCR7 selection of CD45RO-negative cells yielded the naive CD8 cells, and terminally differentiated effector memory CD45RA+ cells were excluded.

Specimen: naive CD8+ T cells from PBMCs. This clonotype originated in a man between 18 and 35 years old in good health. Some clones in this sample may be carry-over from other donors' samples. The chain recombines TRBV5-1 with TRBJ2-1; D is unresolved. CDR3 region: CASSPRPYNEQFF. DNA for the CDR3: TGCGCCAGCAGCCCTAGGCCGTACAATGAGCAGTTCTTC.